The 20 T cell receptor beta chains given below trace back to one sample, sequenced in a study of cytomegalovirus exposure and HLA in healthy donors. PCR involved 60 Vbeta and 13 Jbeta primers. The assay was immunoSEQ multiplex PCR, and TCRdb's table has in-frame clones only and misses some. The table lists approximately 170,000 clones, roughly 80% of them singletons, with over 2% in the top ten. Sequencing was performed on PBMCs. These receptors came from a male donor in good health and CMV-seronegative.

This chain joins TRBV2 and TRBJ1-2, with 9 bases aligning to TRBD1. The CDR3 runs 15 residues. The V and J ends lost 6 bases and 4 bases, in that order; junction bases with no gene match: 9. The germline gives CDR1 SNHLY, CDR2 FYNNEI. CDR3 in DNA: TGTGCCAGCAGGTCAACAGGGGGCGCATTCTATGGCTACACCTTC. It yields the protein CASRSTGGAFYGYTF.

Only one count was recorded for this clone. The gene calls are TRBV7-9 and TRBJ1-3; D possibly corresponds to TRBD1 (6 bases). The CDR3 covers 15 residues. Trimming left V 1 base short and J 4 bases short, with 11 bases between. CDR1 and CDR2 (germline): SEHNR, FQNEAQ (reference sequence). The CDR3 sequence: CASSLEGRGGNTIYF. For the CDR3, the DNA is TGTGCCAGCAGCTTAGAGGGCAGGGGCGGAAACACCATATATTTT. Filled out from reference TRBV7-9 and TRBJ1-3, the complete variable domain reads DTGVSQNPRHKITKRGQNVTFRCDPISEHNRLYWYRQTLGQGPEFLTYFQNEAQLEKSRLLSDRFSAERPKGSFSTLEIQRTEQGDSAMYLCASSLEGRGGNTIYFGEGSWLTVV.

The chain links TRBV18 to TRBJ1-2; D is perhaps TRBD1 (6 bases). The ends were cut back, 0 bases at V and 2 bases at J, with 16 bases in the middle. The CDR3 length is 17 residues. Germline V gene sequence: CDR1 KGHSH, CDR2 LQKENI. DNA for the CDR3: TGTGCCAGCTCACCACCGTCAGTCGCAGGGGCAAACTATGGCTACACCTTC. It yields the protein CASSPPSVAGANYGYTF.

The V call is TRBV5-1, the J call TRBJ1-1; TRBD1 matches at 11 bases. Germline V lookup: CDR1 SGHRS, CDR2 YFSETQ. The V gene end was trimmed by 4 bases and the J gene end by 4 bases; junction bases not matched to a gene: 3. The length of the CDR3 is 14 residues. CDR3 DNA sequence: TGCGCCAGCAGCGAAGGACAGGGGGCCACTGAAGCTTTCTTT. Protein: CASSEGQGATEAFF.

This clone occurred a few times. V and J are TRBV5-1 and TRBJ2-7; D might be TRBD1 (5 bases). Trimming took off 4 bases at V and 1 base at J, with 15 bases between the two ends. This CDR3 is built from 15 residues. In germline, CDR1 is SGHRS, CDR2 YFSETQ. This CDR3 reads CASSVSGIGSYEQYF. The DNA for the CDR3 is TGCGCCAGCAGCGTATCAGGGATCGGGTCCTACGAGCAGTACTTC.

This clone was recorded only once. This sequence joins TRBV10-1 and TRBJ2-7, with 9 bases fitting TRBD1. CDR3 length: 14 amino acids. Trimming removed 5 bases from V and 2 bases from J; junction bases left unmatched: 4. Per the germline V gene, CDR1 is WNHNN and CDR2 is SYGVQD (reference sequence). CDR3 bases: TGCGCCAGCAGTCTGGGACAGGGCACCTACGAGCAGTACTTC. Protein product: CASSLGQGTYEQYF.

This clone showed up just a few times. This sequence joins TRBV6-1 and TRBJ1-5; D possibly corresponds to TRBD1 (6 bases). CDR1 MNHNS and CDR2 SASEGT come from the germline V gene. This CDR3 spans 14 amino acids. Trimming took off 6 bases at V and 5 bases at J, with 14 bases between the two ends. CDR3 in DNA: TGTGCCAGCAGGGCCTCGGGGGGCTATCAGCCCCAGCATTTT. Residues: CASRASGGYQPQHF.

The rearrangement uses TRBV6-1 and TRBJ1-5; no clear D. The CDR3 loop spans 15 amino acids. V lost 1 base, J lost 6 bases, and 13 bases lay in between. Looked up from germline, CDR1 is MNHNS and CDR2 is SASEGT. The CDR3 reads CASSEEGGNSQPQHF. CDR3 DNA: TGTGCCAGCAGTGAAGAAGGAGGGAACTCTCAGCCCCAGCATTTT.

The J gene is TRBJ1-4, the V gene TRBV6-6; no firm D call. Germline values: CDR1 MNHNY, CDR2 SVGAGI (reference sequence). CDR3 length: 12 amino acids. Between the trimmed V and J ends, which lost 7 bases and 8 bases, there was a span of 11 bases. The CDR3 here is CASIGDGEKLFF. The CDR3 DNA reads TGTGCCAGCATCGGAGATGGCGAAAAACTGTTTTTT.

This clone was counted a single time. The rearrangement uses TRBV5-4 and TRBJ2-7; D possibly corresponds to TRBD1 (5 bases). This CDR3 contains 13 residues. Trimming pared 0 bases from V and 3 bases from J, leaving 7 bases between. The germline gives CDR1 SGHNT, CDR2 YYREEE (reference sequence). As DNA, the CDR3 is TGTGCCAGCAGCTTGGAGCAGGGCTACGAGCAGTACTTC. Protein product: CASSLEQGYEQYF.

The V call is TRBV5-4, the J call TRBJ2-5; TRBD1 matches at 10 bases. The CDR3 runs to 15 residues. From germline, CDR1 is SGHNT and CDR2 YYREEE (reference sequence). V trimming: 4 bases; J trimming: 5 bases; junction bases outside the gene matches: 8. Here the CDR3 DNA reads TGTGCCAGCAGCCCTACGACAGGGGGCGGGGAGACCCAGTACTTC. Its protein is CASSPTTGGGETQYF.

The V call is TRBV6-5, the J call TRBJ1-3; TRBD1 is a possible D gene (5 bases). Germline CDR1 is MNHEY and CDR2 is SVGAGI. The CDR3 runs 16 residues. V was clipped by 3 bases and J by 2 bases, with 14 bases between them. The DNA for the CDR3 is TGTGCCAGCAGTTATTCAGTTCAGGGTACTGGAAACACCATATATTTT. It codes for CASSYSVQGTGNTIYF.

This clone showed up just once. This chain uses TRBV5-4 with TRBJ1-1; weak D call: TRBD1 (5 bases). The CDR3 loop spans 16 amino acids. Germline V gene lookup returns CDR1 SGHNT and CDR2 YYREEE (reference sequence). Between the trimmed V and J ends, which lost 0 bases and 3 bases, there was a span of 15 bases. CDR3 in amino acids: CASSLEVVGEDTEAFF. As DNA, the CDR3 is TGTGCCAGCAGCTTGGAAGTGGTGGGGGAGGACACTGAAGCTTTCTTT.

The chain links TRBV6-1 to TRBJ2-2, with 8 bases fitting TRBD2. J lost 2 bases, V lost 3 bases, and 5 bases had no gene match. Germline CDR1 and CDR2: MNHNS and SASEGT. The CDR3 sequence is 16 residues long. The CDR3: CASSDGRGFNTGELFF. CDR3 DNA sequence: TGTGCCAGCAGTGACGGGAGGGGGTTTAACACCGGGGAGCTGTTTTTT.

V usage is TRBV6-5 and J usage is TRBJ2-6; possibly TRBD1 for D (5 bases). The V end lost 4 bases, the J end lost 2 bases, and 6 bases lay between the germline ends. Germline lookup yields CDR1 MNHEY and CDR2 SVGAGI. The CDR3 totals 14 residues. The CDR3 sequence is CASSSGTGANVLTF. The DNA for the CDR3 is TGTGCCAGCAGTTCAGGGACTGGGGCCAACGTCCTGACTTTC.

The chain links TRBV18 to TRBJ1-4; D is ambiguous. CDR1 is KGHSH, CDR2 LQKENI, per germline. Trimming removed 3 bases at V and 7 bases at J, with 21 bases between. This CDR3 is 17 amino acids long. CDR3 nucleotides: TGTGCCAGCTCACCGGCGGCGGGATCGAAAGTCGGTGAAAAACTGTTTTTT. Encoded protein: CASSPAAGSKVGEKLFF.

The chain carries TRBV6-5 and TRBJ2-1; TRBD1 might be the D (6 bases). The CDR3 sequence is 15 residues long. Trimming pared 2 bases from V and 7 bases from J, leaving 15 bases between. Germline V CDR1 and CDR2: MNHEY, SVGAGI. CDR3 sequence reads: CASSYAGVEKNEQFF. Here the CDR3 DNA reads TGTGCCAGCAGTTACGCAGGGGTTGAGAAGAATGAGCAGTTCTTC.

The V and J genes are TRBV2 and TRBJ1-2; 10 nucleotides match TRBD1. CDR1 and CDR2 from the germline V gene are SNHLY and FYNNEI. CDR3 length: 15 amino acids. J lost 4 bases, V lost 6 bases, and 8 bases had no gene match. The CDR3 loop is CASSADRGRPYGYTF. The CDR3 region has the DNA TGTGCCAGCAGCGCCGACAGGGGGCGACCCTATGGCTACACCTTC.

CDR3 coding DNA: TGTGCCATCAGTGACATGGGACTAGGCACAGATACGCAGTATTTT. Amino acids: CAISDMGLGTDTQYF. The rearrangement joins TRBV10-3 to TRBJ2-3, with 8 bases matching TRBD2. This CDR3 is built from 15 residues. With V trimmed by 3 bases and J by 1 base, 3 bases remained unmatched. The germline V gene encodes CDR1 ENHRY and CDR2 SYGVKD.

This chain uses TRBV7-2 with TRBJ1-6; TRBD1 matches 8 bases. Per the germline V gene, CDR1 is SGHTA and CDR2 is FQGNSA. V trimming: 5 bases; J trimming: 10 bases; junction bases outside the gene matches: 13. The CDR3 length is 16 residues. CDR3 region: CASSQFWTGKGSPLHF. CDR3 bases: TGTGCCAGCAGCCAATTTTGGACAGGGAAGGGATCACCCCTCCACTTT.